The 5 T cell receptor beta chains below come from one sample, sequenced in a study of control samples from healthy donors and cancer patients. Assay: immunoSEQ multiplex PCR; the TCRdb copy retains only in-frame clones and omits some. The table has about 150,000 clones, about 91% seen once; the top ten hold under 2%. The material sequenced was blood. The receptors were gathered from a man aged 18 to 30 in good health.

J is TRBJ2-1 and V is TRBV18; perhaps D is TRBD1 or TRBD2 (5 bases each). The CDR3 length is 17 residues. V was cut by 2 bases and J by 4 bases, with 18 bases left in between. The V gene's germline CDR1 is KGHSH and CDR2 LQKENI. CDR3 nucleotides: TGTGCCAGCTCACCATCGAGTCCTGCTGGGGGATACAATGAGCAGTTCTTC. Its translation is CASSPSSPAGGYNEQFF.

The V gene is TRBV6-1, the J gene TRBJ2-4; TRBD1 or TRBD2 may be the D gene (5 bases each). CDR3 length: 20 amino acids. V lost 3 bases to trimming and J lost 0 bases, with 24 bases between them. Germline V CDR1 and CDR2: MNHNS, SASEGT. The CDR3 sequence: CASSDTGLQETLIAKNIQYF. The CDR3 region has the DNA TGTGCCAGCAGTGACACGGGGCTTCAGGAGACCTTAATAGCCAAAAACATTCAGTACTTC.

The rearrangement uses TRBV19 and TRBJ2-1; tentatively, D is TRBD2 (7 bases). This CDR3 has 15 amino acids. V was trimmed by 1 base and J by 4 bases, leaving 11 bases between them. The germline V gene has CDR1 LNHDA and CDR2 SQIVND (reference sequence). The CDR3 reads CASSIAGGPYNEQFF. In DNA form, the CDR3 reads TGTGCCAGTAGTATAGCGGGGGGCCCATACAATGAGCAGTTCTTC.

V and J are TRBV7-3 and TRBJ2-6; 8 positions match TRBD1. This CDR3 contains 16 residues. V dropped 3 bases and J dropped 4; count of bases not matched to a gene: 5. Germline V lookup: CDR1 SGHTA, CDR2 FQGTGA. The CDR3 sequence is CASSFRTGSGANVLTF. The CDR3 DNA follows: TGTGCCAGCAGCTTTCGGACAGGGTCCGGGGCCAACGTCCTGACTTTC.

The CDR3 DNA sequence: TGTGCCAGCAGCGTAGTAGGGGGGGACAATGAGCAGTTCTTC. This sequence encodes CASSVVGGDNEQFF. This chain uses TRBV9 with TRBJ2-1, with TRBD2 as a possible D gene (7 bases). Germline CDR1 SGDLS, CDR2 YYNGEE. The CDR3 contains 14 residues. With 0 bases removed from V and 5 bases from J, the gap between germline ends came to 9 bases.